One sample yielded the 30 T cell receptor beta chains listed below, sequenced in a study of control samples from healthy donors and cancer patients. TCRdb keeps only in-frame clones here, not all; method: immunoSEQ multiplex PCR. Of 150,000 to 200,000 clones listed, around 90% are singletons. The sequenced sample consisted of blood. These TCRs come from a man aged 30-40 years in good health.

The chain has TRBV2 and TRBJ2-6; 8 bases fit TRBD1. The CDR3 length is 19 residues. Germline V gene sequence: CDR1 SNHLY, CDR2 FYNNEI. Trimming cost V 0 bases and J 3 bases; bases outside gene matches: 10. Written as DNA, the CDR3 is TGTGCCAGCAGTGAAGCGAAGAGGACAGGGATGGTTGGGGCCAACGTCCTGACTTTC. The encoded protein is CASSEAKRTGMVGANVLTF.

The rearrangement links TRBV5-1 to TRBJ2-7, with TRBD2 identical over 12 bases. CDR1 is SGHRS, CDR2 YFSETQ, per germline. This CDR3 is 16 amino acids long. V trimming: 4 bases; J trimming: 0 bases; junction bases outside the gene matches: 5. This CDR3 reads CASSPRTSGDSYEQYF. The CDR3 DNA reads TGCGCCAGCAGCCCACGGACTAGCGGGGACTCCTACGAGCAGTACTTC. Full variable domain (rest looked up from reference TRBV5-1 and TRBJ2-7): KAGVTQTPRYLIKTRGQQVTLSCSPISGHRSVSWYQQTPGQGLQFLFEYFSETQRNKGNFPGRFSGRQFSNSRSEMNVSTLELGDSALYLCASSPRTSGDSYEQYFGPGTRLTVT.

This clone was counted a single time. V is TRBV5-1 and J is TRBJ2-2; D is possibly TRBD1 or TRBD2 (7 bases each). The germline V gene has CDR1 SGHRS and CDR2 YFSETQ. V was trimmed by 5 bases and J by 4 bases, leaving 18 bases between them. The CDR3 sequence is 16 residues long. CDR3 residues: CASSHQGGSVTGELFF. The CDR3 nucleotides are TGCGCCAGCAGTCATCAGGGGGGGTCGGTCACCGGGGAGCTGTTTTTT.

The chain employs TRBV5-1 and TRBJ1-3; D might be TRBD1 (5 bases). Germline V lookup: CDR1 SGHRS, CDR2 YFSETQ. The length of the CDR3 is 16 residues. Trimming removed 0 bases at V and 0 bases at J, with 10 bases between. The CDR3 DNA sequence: TGCGCCAGCAGCTTGGTTGGGGCGAGCTCTGGAAACACCATATATTTT. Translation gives CASSLVGASSGNTIYF.

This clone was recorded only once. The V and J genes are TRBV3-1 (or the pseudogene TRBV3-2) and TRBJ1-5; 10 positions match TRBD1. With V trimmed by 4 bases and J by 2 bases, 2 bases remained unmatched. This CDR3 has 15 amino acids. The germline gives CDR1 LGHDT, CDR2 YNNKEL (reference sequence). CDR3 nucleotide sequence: TGTGCCAGCAGCCTCGGGACAGGGGGCAATCAGCCCCAGCATTTT. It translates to CASSLGTGGNQPQHF.

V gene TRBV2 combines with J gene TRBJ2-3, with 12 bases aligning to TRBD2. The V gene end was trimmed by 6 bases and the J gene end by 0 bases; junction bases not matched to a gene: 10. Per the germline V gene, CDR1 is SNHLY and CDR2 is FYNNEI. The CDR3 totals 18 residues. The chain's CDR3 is CASRDGASGGASTDTQYF. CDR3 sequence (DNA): TGTGCCAGCAGAGATGGGGCTAGCGGGGGGGCTAGCACAGATACGCAGTATTTT. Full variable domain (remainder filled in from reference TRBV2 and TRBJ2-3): EPEVTQTPSHQVTQMGQEVILRCVPISNHLYFYWYRQILGQKVEFLVSFYNNEISEKSEIFDDQFSVERPDGSNFTLKIRSTKLEDSAMYFCASRDGASGGASTDTQYFGPGTRLTVL.

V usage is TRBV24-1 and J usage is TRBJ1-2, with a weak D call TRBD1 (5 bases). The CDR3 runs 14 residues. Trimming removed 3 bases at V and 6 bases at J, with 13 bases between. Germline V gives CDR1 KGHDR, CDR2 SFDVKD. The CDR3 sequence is CATSDRGVSDGYTF. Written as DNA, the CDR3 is TGTGCCACCAGTGATCGAGGGGTTAGTGATGGCTACACCTTC.

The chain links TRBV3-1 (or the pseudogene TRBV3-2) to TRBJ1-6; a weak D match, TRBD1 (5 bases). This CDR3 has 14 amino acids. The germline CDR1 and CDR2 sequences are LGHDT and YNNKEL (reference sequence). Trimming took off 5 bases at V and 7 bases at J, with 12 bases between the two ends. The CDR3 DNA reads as TGTGCCAGCAGCGGGGGACTTGCAAATTCACCCCTCCACTTT. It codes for CASSGGLANSPLHF.

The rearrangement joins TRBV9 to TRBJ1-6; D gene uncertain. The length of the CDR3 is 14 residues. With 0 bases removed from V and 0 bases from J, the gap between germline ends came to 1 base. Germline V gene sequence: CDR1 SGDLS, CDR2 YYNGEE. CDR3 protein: CASSVDSYNSPLHF. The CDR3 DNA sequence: TGTGCCAGCAGCGTAGACTCCTATAATTCACCCCTCCACTTT.

CDR3 in amino acids: CASSPSGSPWNYGYTF. For the CDR3, the DNA is TGTGCCAGCAGCCCCTCTGGCTCACCCTGGAACTATGGCTACACCTTC. The chain joins TRBV7-9 to TRBJ1-2; no firm D call. Germline CDR1 SEHNR, CDR2 FQNEAQ (reference sequence). The CDR3 runs 16 residues. V was cut by 5 bases and J by 2 bases, with 18 bases left in between.

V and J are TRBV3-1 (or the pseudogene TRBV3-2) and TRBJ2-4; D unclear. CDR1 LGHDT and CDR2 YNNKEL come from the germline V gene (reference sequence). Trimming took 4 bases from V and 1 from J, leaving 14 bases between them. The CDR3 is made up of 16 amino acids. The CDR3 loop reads CASSPAIHLAKNIQYF. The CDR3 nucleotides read TGTGCCAGCAGCCCGGCTATACATTTGGCCAAAAACATTCAGTACTTC.

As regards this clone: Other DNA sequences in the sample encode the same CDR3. The CDR3: CASSLGGLNTEAFF. The CDR3 DNA reads as TGTGCCAGCAGCCTAGGGGGTCTGAACACTGAAGCTTTCTTT. This rearrangement joins TRBV7-9 to TRBJ1-1; maybe TRBD1 (6 bases). V was cut by 5 bases and J by 0 bases, with 10 bases left in between. Germline V gives CDR1 SEHNR, CDR2 FQNEAQ (reference sequence). The CDR3 runs to 14 residues.

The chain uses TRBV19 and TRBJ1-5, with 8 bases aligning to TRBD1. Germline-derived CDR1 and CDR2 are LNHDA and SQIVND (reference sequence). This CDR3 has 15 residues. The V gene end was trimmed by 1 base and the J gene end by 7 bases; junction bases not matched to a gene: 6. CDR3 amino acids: CASSIADRDWQPQHF. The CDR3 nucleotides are TGTGCCAGTAGTATAGCGGACAGGGATTGGCAGCCCCAGCATTTT.

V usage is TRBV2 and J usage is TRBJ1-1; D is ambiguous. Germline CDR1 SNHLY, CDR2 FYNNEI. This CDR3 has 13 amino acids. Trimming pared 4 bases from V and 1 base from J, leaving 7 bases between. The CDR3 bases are TGTGCCAGCAGTGGGTACGAGAACACTGAAGCTTTCTTT. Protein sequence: CASSGYENTEAFF.

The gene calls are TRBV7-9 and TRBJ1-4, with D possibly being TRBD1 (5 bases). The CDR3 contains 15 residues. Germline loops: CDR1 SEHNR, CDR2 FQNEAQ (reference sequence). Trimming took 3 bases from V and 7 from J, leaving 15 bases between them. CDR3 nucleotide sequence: TGTGCCAGCAGCTTTTCCATGGGGCGCGGTGAAAAACTGTTTTTT. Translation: CASSFSMGRGEKLFF.

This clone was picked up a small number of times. DNA for the CDR3: TGTGCCACCAGCAGAGATTTGGGGCGGGAGAGGATTGGCGAGCAGTACTTC. Its protein product is CATSRDLGRERIGEQYF. This chain uses TRBV15 with TRBJ2-7; the match to TRBD2 covers 7 bases. V lost 0 bases to trimming and J lost 6 bases; unmatched junction nucleotides: 14. The CDR3 sequence is 17 residues long. CDR1 and CDR2 (germline): LNHNV, YYDKDF (reference sequence). Together with reference TRBV15 and TRBJ2-7, the CDR3 gives the full variable domain: DAMVIQNPRYQVTQFGKPVTLSCSQTLNHNVMYWYQQKSSQAPKLLFHYYDKDFNNEADTPDNFQSRRPNTSFCFLDIRSPGLGDTAMYLCATSRDLGRERIGEQYFGPGTRLTVT.

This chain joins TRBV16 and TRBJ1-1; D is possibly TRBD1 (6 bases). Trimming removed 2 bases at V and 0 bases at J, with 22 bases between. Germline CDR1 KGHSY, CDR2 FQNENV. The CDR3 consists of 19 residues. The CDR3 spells CASSQSPPDRSRVNTEAFF. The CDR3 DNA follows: TGTGCCAGCAGCCAAAGCCCACCGGACAGATCGCGGGTGAACACTGAAGCTTTCTTT. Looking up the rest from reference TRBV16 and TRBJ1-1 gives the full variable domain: GEEVAQTPKHLVRGEGQKAKLYCAPIKGHSYVFWYQQVLKNEFKFLISFQNENVFDETGMPKERFSAKCLPNSPCSLEIQATKLEDSAVYFCASSQSPPDRSRVNTEAFFGQGTRLTVV.

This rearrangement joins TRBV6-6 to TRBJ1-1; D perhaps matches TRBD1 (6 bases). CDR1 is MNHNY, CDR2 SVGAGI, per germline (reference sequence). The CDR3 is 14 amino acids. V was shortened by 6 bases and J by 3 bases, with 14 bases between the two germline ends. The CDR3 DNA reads TGTGCCAGCAGACTCATTTCAGGGGACACTGAAGCTTTCTTT. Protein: CASRLISGDTEAFF.

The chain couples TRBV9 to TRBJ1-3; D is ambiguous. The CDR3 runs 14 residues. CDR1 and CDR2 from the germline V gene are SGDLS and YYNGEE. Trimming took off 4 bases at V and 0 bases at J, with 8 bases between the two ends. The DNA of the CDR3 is TGTGCCAGCAGCACGGGAGACTCTGGAAACACCATATATTTT. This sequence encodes CASSTGDSGNTIYF.

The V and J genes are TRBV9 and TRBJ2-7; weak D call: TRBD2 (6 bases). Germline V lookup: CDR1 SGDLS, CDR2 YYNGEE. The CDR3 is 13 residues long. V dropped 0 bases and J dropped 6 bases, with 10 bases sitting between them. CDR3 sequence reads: CASSVARRGEQYF. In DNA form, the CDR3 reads TGTGCCAGCAGCGTAGCCAGGCGGGGCGAGCAGTACTTC.

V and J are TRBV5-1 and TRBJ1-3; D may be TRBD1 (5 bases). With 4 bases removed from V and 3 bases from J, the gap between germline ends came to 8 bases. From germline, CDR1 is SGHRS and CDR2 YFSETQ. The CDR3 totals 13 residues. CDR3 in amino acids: CASSRDVGNTIYF. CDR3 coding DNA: TGCGCCAGCAGCCGGGACGTTGGAAACACCATATATTTT.

CDR3 in DNA: TGTGCCAGCAGCGGGGACAGGGAACTGTTTTTT. Translation gives CASSGDRELFF. The J gene is TRBJ1-4, the V gene TRBV2; 9 bases align to TRBD1. Trimming removed 6 bases from V and 12 bases from J; junction bases left unmatched: 2. Germline-derived CDR1 and CDR2 are SNHLY and FYNNEI. CDR3 length: 11 amino acids.

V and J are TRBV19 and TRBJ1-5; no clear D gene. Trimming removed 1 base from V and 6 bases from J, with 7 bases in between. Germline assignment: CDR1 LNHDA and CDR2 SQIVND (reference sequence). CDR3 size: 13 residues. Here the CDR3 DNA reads TGTGCCAGTAGTATAGGTTTTAGTCAGCCCCAGCATTTT. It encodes CASSIGFSQPQHF.

The CDR3 sequence: CASSFPLGSGRVEQYF. The CDR3 bases are TGTGCCAGCAGTTTCCCCCTCGGTAGCGGGAGGGTCGAGCAGTACTTC. V and J are TRBV27 and TRBJ2-7, with 11 bases aligning to TRBD2. Germline V CDR1 and CDR2: MNHEY, SMNVEV (reference sequence). The CDR3 contains 16 residues. V trimming: 3 bases; J trimming: 6 bases; junction bases outside the gene matches: 10.

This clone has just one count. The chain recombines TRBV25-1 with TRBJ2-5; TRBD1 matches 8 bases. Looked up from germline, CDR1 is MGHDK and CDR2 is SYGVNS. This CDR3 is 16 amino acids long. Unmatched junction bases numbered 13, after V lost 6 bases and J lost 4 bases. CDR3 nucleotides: TGTGCCAGCAGGGCAGGGGGCAGGGGGTATGGAGAGACCCAGTACTTC. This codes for CASRAGGRGYGETQYF.

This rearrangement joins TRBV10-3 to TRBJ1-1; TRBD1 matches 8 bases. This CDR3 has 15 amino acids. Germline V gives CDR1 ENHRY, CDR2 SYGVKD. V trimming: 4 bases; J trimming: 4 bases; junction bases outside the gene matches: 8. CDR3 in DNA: TGTGCCATCAGTGCAAACAGGGGGTCTAGCACTGAAGCTTTCTTT. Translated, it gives CAISANRGSSTEAFF.

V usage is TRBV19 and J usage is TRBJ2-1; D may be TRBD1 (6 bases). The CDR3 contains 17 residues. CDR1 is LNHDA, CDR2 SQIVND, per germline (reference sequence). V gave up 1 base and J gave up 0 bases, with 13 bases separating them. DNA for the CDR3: TGTGCCAGTAGTATAGCCAGGGGTGTGGGCTCCTACAATGAGCAGTTCTTC. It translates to CASSIARGVGSYNEQFF.

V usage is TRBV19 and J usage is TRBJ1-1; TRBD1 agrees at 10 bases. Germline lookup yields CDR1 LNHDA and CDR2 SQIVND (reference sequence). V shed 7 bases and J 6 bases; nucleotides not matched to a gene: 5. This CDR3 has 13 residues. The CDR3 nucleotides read TGTGCCAGTATCCCGGGACAGGGGTCTGAAGCTTTCTTT. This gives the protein CASIPGQGSEAFF.

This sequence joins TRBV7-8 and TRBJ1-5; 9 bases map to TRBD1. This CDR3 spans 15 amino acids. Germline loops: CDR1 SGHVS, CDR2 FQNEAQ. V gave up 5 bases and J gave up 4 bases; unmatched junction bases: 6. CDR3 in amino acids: CASSPRDRVNQPQHF. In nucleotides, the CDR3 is TGTGCCAGCAGCCCCCGGGACAGGGTAAATCAGCCCCAGCATTTT.

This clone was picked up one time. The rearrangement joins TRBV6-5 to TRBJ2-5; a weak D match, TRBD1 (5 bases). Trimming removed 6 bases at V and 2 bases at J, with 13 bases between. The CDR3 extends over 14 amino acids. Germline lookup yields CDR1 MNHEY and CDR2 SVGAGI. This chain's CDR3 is CASRAGQYQETQYF. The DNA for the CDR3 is TGTGCCAGCAGAGCAGGGCAGTATCAAGAGACCCAGTACTTC.